This TCR beta chain was obtained from a study of a mutant IDH1 vaccine in newly diagnosed glioma. Overall study: Commencement of vaccination occurred 4-6 weeks following radiotherapy alone, or concurrently with temozolomide cycles. Pretreatment consisted of radiotherapy, temozolomide, or both, with most receiving both.

CDR1 is MNHNY, CDR2 SVGAGI, per germline (reference sequence). The germline V and J ends were trimmed by 9 bases and 1 base, with 13 bases remaining between them. The CDR3 has 13 amino acids. Of note for this clone: Its antigen is unknown.

Using immunoSEQ multiplex PCR, the repertoire was profiled, and TCRdb retains in-frame clones only, with some absent. This sample has under 50,000 clones, with approximately 90% found just once. This sample's time point: week 23, last vaccination. Every vaccine dose comprised 300 ug of mutant IDH1 20-mer peptide plus topical imiquimod. This specimen consisted of PBMCs, obtained from a glioma patient whose treatment included an IDH1 peptide vaccine. The TCR originated in a man aged 50 or older with glioma. V gene TRBV6-6 combines with J gene TRBJ2-7, with D unclear. The DNA for the CDR3 is TGTGCCAGTGGGTCCCCGGTTTCCTACGAGCAGTACTTC. As protein: CASGSPVSYEQYF.